A single sample gave rise to the 13 T cell receptor beta chains below, sequenced in a study of blood T cell repertoires in COVID-19. The assay was immunoSEQ multiplex PCR, and TCRdb's table has in-frame clones only and misses some. The data contain approximately 220,000 clones, 83% of them singletons. The sample was PBMCs or T cells enriched from blood (not recorded which). Receptor source: a woman aged 40 to 50 who had been exposed to COVID-19.

The chain couples TRBV5-4 to TRBJ2-5; the match to TRBD2 covers 9 bases. The V segment lost 1 base and the J segment 2 bases; nucleotides outside the gene matches: 3. This CDR3 comprises 15 residues. The germline gives CDR1 SGHNT, CDR2 YYREEE (reference sequence). CDR3 amino acids: CASSLKAGGQETQYF. The CDR3 DNA reads as TGTGCCAGCAGCTTGAAAGCGGGGGGACAAGAGACCCAGTACTTC.

This chain links TRBV19 with TRBJ2-5; D perhaps matches TRBD2 (7 bases). The CDR3 extends over 15 amino acids. CDR1 is LNHDA, CDR2 SQIVND, per germline (reference sequence). Trimming stripped 5 bases from V and 5 bases from J, with 18 bases between. Here the CDR3 DNA reads TGTGCCAGTAGTGGGGCGGGGGCCCCCACTGAGACCCAGTACTTC. Translating gives CASSGAGAPTETQYF.

The chain has TRBV7-3 and TRBJ2-3, with 10 nucleotides matching TRBD2. The CDR3 consists of 17 residues. Germline V lookup: CDR1 SGHTA, CDR2 FQGTGA. V shed 5 bases, J shed 5 bases, and the junction held 13 bases outside the gene matches. This CDR3 is CASSLAGDSTGGDTQYF. CDR3 nucleotide sequence: TGTGCCAGCAGCCTAGCGGGGGACTCTACAGGGGGAGATACGCAGTATTTT. The full variable domain, with the rest looked up from reference TRBV7-3 and TRBJ2-3, is GAGVSQTPSNKVTEKGKYVELRCDPISGHTALYWYRQSLGQGPEFLIYFQGTGAADDSGLPNDRFFAVRPEGSVSTLKIQRTERGDSAVYLCASSLAGDSTGGDTQYFGPGTRLTVL.

The chain has TRBV18 and TRBJ2-3, with D possibly being TRBD2 (5 bases). Trimming stripped 0 bases from V and 2 bases from J, with 15 bases between. Germline CDR1 is KGHSH and CDR2 is LQKENI. The CDR3 is 17 amino acids. CDR3 nucleotide sequence: TGTGCCAGCTCACCACCGATTGGGAGACCCCCCACAGATACGCAGTATTTT. Residues: CASSPPIGRPPTDTQYF.

The gene calls are TRBV11-2 and TRBJ1-1; D not certain. The V gene lost 5 bases and the J gene lost 1 base, with 5 bases spanning the gap. The CDR3 spans 12 residues. Germline V CDR1 and CDR2: SGHAT, FQNNGV. The DNA of the CDR3 is TGTGCCAGCAGCCCGTCGAACACTGAAGCTTTCTTT. Its protein is CASSPSNTEAFF.

The V and J genes are TRBV5-1 and TRBJ1-2; D not certain. Germline CDR1 reads SGHRS; CDR2 reads YFSETQ. This CDR3 is built from 14 residues. Trimming took 6 bases from V and 2 from J, leaving 14 bases between them. This CDR3 reads CASTAAGQNYGYTF. For the CDR3, the DNA is TGCGCCAGCACCGCCGCGGGTCAGAACTATGGCTACACCTTC.

This clone was seen once. This chain connects TRBV6-5 to TRBJ1-1; D might be TRBD1 (6 bases). V was cut by 6 bases and J by 2 bases, with 13 bases left in between. Germline V gives CDR1 MNHEY, CDR2 SVGAGI. The CDR3 totals 14 residues. CDR3 region: CASRLRDINTEAFF. CDR3 bases: TGTGCCAGCAGGTTACGGGACATCAACACTGAAGCTTTCTTT.

This chain uses TRBV5-6 with TRBJ1-1, with 7 bases aligning to TRBD1. This CDR3 spans 13 amino acids. With V trimmed by 7 bases and J by 2 bases, 5 bases remained unmatched. The germline V gene encodes CDR1 SGHDT and CDR2 YYEEEE. The CDR3: CASYWDRNTEAFF. DNA of the CDR3: TGTGCCAGCTACTGGGACAGAAACACTGAAGCTTTCTTT.

The chain recombines TRBV6-1 with TRBJ1-5, with D unclear. Between the trimmed V and J ends, which lost 1 base and 6 bases, there was a span of 10 bases. Germline V gene data show CDR1 as MNHNS and CDR2 as SASEGT. The CDR3 contains 14 residues. CDR3 loop: CASSEGNAGQPQHF. DNA of the CDR3: TGTGCCAGCAGTGAAGGGAATGCGGGTCAGCCCCAGCATTTT.

A single count supports this clone. The chain carries TRBV19 and TRBJ1-1, with D perhaps matching TRBD1 (5 bases). Trimming left V 6 bases short and J 4 bases short, with 12 bases between. Germline V lookup: CDR1 LNHDA, CDR2 SQIVND (reference sequence). The CDR3 is made up of 13 amino acids. In DNA form, the CDR3 reads TGTGCCAGTAGATGGGGGAGGGGCACTGAAGCTTTCTTT. It translates to CASRWGRGTEAFF. Looking up the rest from reference TRBV19 and TRBJ1-1 gives the full variable domain: DGGITQSPKYLFRKEGQNVTLSCEQNLNHDAMYWYRQDPGQGLRLIYYSQIVNDFQKGDIAEGYSVSREKKESFPLTVTSAQKNPTAFYLCASRWGRGTEAFFGQGTRLTVV.

This clone appeared a single time. V gene TRBV4-3 combines with J gene TRBJ2-5; 8 positions match TRBD1. V shed 1 base and J 5 bases; nucleotides not matched to a gene: 6. Germline CDR1 and CDR2: LGHNA and YSLEER. This CDR3 contains 15 residues. The chain's CDR3 is CASSQGFDRGETQYF. As DNA, the CDR3 is TGCGCCAGCAGCCAAGGCTTTGACAGGGGTGAGACCCAGTACTTC.

About this clone itself: At one end, the junction sequence differs from germline, possibly due to a read error. The chain joins TRBV7-3 to TRBJ1-6, with D perhaps TRBD1 (5 bases). CDR1 is SGHTA and CDR2 is FQGTGA in the germline V gene. The CDR3 has 15 residues. The CDR3 is CASSITGSGNSPLHF. In DNA form, the CDR3 reads TGTGCCAGCAGCATAACAGGTAGCGGTAATTCACCCCTCCACTTT.

The chain joins TRBV2 to TRBJ1-5; D is perhaps TRBD1 (5 bases). In germline, CDR1 is SNHLY, CDR2 FYNNEI. V was trimmed by 1 base and J by 7 bases, leaving 11 bases between them. CDR3 length: 14 amino acids. The CDR3 region is CASSEVGVRQPQHF. The CDR3 nucleotides read TGTGCCAGCAGTGAAGTAGGGGTTCGCCAGCCCCAGCATTTT. The full variable domain, completed using reference TRBV2 and TRBJ1-5, is EPEVTQTPSHQVTQMGQEVILRCVPISNHLYFYWYRQILGQKVEFLVSFYNNEISEKSEIFDDQFSVERPDGSNFTLKIRSTKLEDSAMYFCASSEVGVRQPQHFGDGTRLSIL.